This T cell receptor (beta chain) stems from a study of PD-1 blockade in mismatch repair-deficient tumors. Study-level information: Patients had over ten mismatch repair-deficient cancer types and were previously treated and progressing. General study points: Tumor-resident clones, often undetectable pretreatment in blood, expanded then contracted after pembrolizumab.

Every patient had mismatch repair deficiency by PCR or immunohistochemistry. TCRs were sequenced from a few patients responding to pembrolizumab. Germline assignment: CDR1 SNHLY and CDR2 FYNNEI. This CDR3 is built from 13 residues. The V and J ends lost 2 bases and 5 bases respectively, with 6 bases between them. This clone came up a few times. Its antigen is still unknown. This table comes from immunoSEQ multiplex PCR, and its TCRdb copy is limited to in-frame clones, with some not included. The sample includes just under 65,000 clones, approximately 88% of them seen just once. The rearrangement uses TRBV2 and TRBJ1-4; the D is unclear. The specimen comprised peripheral blood, sampled 52 weeks after starting pembrolizumab. This TCR derives from an adult with mismatch repair-deficient cancer. The CDR3 DNA sequence: TGTGCCAGCAGTGAAAGGCGGAATGAAAAACTGTTTTTT. It encodes CASSERRNEKLFF. Variable domain in full (rest from reference TRBV2 and TRBJ1-4): EPEVTQTPSHQVTQMGQEVILRCVPISNHLYFYWYRQILGQKVEFLVSFYNNEISEKSEIFDDQFSVERPDGSNFTLKIRSTKLEDSAMYFCASSERRNEKLFFGSGTQLSVL.